These 7 T cell receptor beta chains were sequenced from one sample in a study of Ad26.COV2.S vaccination and SARS-CoV-2 variants. Here immunoSEQ multiplex PCR was the method, and the copy in TCRdb shows in-frame clones only, minus some. The repertoire has about 350,000 clones, 85% to 90% of them found once; the top ten carry 5%. Treatment noted: about 20 received Ad26.COV2.S at low or high dose, single or two shots; several received placebo; per-sample allocation not given. Material that was analyzed had been drawn on day 63 after the first vaccine or placebo injection. This material consisted of peripheral blood, taken in a trial of Ad26.COV2.S vaccine versus placebo. These receptors came from a person between 18 and 59 years old who received the Ad26.COV2.S COVID-19 vaccine or a placebo.

The genes are TRBV28 and TRBJ2-1; weak D call: TRBD1 (6 bases). Germline lookup yields CDR1 MDHEN and CDR2 SYDVKM. This CDR3 contains 14 residues. Deletions cut 6 bases from V and 8 bases from J, with 17 bases between. The CDR3 sequence is CASSPRSRGDEQFF. CDR3 in DNA: TGTGCCAGCAGCCCCCGATCCAGGGGCGATGAGCAGTTCTTC.

Comments on this clone: A read error may produce the germline difference seen at one junction end. The chain links TRBV28 to TRBJ2-1; the match to TRBD1 covers 8 bases. Germline assignment: CDR1 MDHEN and CDR2 SYDVKM. The CDR3 loop spans 12 amino acids. Written as DNA, the CDR3 is TGTGCCAGCAGTATCACAGGGGGATTAGCGGTCTTC. Translation: CASSITGGLAVF. The entire variable domain, with the rest obtained from reference TRBV28 and TRBJ2-1, is as follows: DVKVTQSSRYLVKRTGEKVFLECVQDMDHENMFWYRQDPGLGLRLIYFSYDVKMKEKGDIPEGYSVSREKKERFSLILESASTNQTSMYLCASSITGGLAVFGPGTRLTVL.

The J gene is TRBJ1-1, the V gene TRBV5-8; D uncertain. The V and J ends lost 0 bases and 7 bases respectively, with 13 bases between them. CDR3 length equals 14 residues. Germline V gene sequence: CDR1 SGHTS, CDR2 YDEGEE. The CDR3 spells CASSLEGGLDEAFF. CDR3 nucleotide sequence: TGTGCCAGCAGCTTGGAAGGTGGACTCGATGAAGCTTTCTTT.

The V and J genes are TRBV11-2 and TRBJ1-4; perhaps TRBD1 as D (5 bases). Trimming removed 5 bases from V and 5 bases from J, with 18 bases in between. CDR1 and CDR2 from the germline V gene are SGHAT and FQNNGV. The CDR3 has 16 amino acids. This CDR3 is CASSTGTWGVNEKLFF. CDR3 sequence (DNA): TGTGCCAGCAGCACCGGGACGTGGGGGGTCAATGAAAAACTGTTTTTT.

The J gene is TRBJ1-2, the V gene TRBV6-5; D uncertain. Germline V CDR1 and CDR2: MNHEY, SVGAGI. The germline V and J ends were trimmed by 4 bases and 10 bases, with 19 bases remaining between them. This CDR3 is 14 amino acids long. The CDR3 here is CASSSHKTPPVYTF. The CDR3 bases are TGTGCCAGCAGTTCCCACAAGACCCCTCCTGTCTACACCTTC.

This clone was detected once. V usage is TRBV5-6 and J usage is TRBJ2-2; perhaps TRBD1 as D (5 bases). The CDR3 has 15 residues. Per the germline V gene, CDR1 is SGHDT and CDR2 is YYEEEE. V dropped 4 bases and J dropped 1 base, with 11 bases sitting between them. DNA of the CDR3: TGTGCCAGCAGCCTACCGACAGTGAACACCGGGGAGCTGTTTTTT. Protein: CASSLPTVNTGELFF.

V usage is TRBV12-3 or TRBV12-4 and J usage is TRBJ1-5; D is unresolved. With 5 bases removed from V and 4 bases from J, the gap between germline ends came to 6 bases. This CDR3 is 12 amino acids long. The CDR3 region is CASSGVNQPQHF. The CDR3 region has the DNA TGTGCCAGCAGTGGAGTAAATCAGCCCCAGCATTTT.